These 2 T cell receptor beta chains were sequenced from one sample in a study of T-cell reconstitution after alpha-beta-depleted transplantation in children. A library of TCRbeta sequences, prepared with unique molecular identifiers, was generated. TCRdb used MiXCR to reprocess the PCR reads, holding one entry per CDR3 protein. In the table there are over 200,000 distinct CDR3 sequences, about 9.5% of which are singletons. Sequences were derived from PBMCs from the stem cell graft donor, sampled from the stem cell graft. The receptors were gathered from a human donor who donated a stem cell graft to a child with acute lymphoblastic leukemia.

This clonotype was seen a handful of times. V is TRBV5-1 and J is TRBJ1-4; D unclear. Germline assignment: CDR1 SGHRS and CDR2 YFSETQ. This CDR3 contains 16 residues. Trimming cost V 0 bases and J 4 bases, with 13 bases left between them. CDR3: CASSLVHKTYNEKLFF. The CDR3 DNA reads as TGCGCCAGCAGCTTGGTACACAAAACTTATAATGAAAAACTGTTTTTT.

The rearrangement joins TRBV6-6 to TRBJ2-5; D possibly corresponds to TRBD2 (5 bases). The CDR3 loop spans 12 amino acids. V was trimmed by 2 bases and J by 5 bases, leaving 6 bases between them. The germline V gene encodes CDR1 MNHNY and CDR2 SVGAGI (reference sequence). The CDR3 sequence is CASSYGGETQYF. The CDR3 DNA reads TGTGCCAGCAGTTACGGCGGGGAGACCCAGTACTTC.